These 13 T cell receptor beta chains were all obtained from the same sample, sequenced in a study of neurological immune-mediated disorders. MiXCR was run by TCRdb on the 5' RACE reads, yielding one entry per CDR3 protein. The sample includes about 46,000 distinct CDR3 sequences, 2.5% to 3.5% of them seen just once. The specimen was PBMCs. Receptors originate from a woman between 45 and 60 years old with multiple sclerosis.

This clonotype was recorded many times. This chain joins TRBV20-1 and TRBJ2-3, with D perhaps matching TRBD2 (6 bases). Germline V lookup: CDR1 DFQATT, CDR2 SNEGSKA (reference sequence). V lost 6 bases and J lost 2, with 9 bases in between. This CDR3 is built from 12 residues. The CDR3, as DNA: TGCAGTGCAAGCGGGCCCACAGATACGCAGTATTTT. Amino acid sequence: CSASGPTDTQYF.

This clonotype was seen at least ten times. The chain combines TRBV7-2 with TRBJ2-3; TRBD2 matches at 7 bases. V was clipped by 4 bases and J by 5 bases; unmatched bases: 12. This CDR3 is built from 16 residues. Germline lookup yields CDR1 SGHTA and CDR2 FQGNSA. The CDR3 coding sequence is TGTGCCAGCAGCTCGGGTTGGGGGGGTCAGATAGATACGCAGTATTTT. Amino acids: CASSSGWGGQIDTQYF.

This clonotype was picked up many times. The V call is TRBV25-1, the J call TRBJ1-4; 11 nucleotides align to TRBD1. CDR3 length: 14 residues. J gave up 10 bases and V 3 bases, and 4 bases lay outside the gene matches. CDR1 and CDR2 (germline): MGHDK, SYGVNS. Written as DNA, the CDR3 is TGTGCCAGCAGTGATGGACAGGGGGCCGTAAAACTGTTTTTT. Translated, it gives CASSDGQGAVKLFF. The full variable domain, with the rest looked up from reference TRBV25-1 and TRBJ1-4, is EADIYQTPRYLVIGTGKKITLECSQTMGHDKMYWYQQDPGMELHLIHYSYGVNSTEKGDLSSESTVSRIRTEHFPLTLESARPSHTSQYLCASSDGQGAVKLFFGSGTQLSVL.

The chain recombines TRBV18 with TRBJ1-3; perhaps TRBD1 as D (5 bases). V was clipped by 0 bases and J by 5 bases, with 11 bases between them. The germline V gene encodes CDR1 KGHSH and CDR2 LQKENI. The CDR3 consists of 15 residues. DNA for the CDR3: TGTGCCAGCTCACCACCGGGGACGGAGAGAAACACCATATATTTT. This translates into CASSPPGTERNTIYF.

This clonotype was recorded at least ten times. In DNA form, the CDR3 reads TGTGCCATCAGTGAGCTTATTGGGACACAACATACGGGGGCCAACGTCCTGACTTTC. Amino acid sequence: CAISELIGTQHTGANVLTF. The rearrangement joins TRBV10-3 to TRBJ2-6, with a possible D match to TRBD1 (6 bases). The CDR3 sequence is 19 residues long. CDR1 is ENHRY, CDR2 SYGVKD, per germline. Trimming took 2 bases from V and 4 from J, leaving 21 bases between them.

This clonotype was seen repeatedly, ten times or more. This chain links TRBV20-1 with TRBJ2-5, with TRBD2 matching 8 bases. J gave up 1 base and V 6 bases, and 7 bases lay outside the gene matches. The CDR3 covers 14 residues. CDR1 and CDR2 (germline): DFQATT, SNEGSKA (reference sequence). CDR3 coding DNA: TGCAGTGCGGTAGCGGGATTAACCCAAGAGACCCAGTACTTC. It encodes CSAVAGLTQETQYF.

This clonotype has ten or more counts. The genes are TRBV28 and TRBJ2-7, with 11 positions matching TRBD1. The CDR3 extends over 15 amino acids. Germline CDR1 and CDR2: MDHEN and SYDVKM. V dropped 5 bases and J dropped 4; count of bases not matched to a gene: 7. The CDR3 sequence: CASSPPGQGEYEQYF. Here the CDR3 DNA reads TGTGCCAGCAGTCCACCGGGACAGGGGGAGTACGAGCAGTACTTC.

This clonotype was counted at least ten times. This chain links TRBV9 with TRBJ2-2; 7 bases agree with TRBD2. The CDR3 is made up of 18 amino acids. Looked up from germline, CDR1 is SGDLS and CDR2 is YYNGEE. Trimming at V came to 0 bases and at J to 1 base, leaving 9 bases not matched to a gene. CDR3 sequence reads: CASSVAPSGPWNTGELFF. CDR3 sequence (DNA): TGTGCCAGCAGCGTAGCACCTAGCGGCCCCTGGAACACCGGGGAGCTGTTTTTT.

The CDR3 sequence is CASSFTGGTEAFF. CDR3 DNA: TGTGCCAGCAGCTTCACGGGAGGCACTGAAGCTTTCTTT. This chain connects TRBV11-3 to TRBJ1-1; unclear D gene. The germline gives CDR1 SGHNT, CDR2 YENEEA. The CDR3 loop spans 13 amino acids. V shed 3 bases and J shed 4 bases, with 9 bases lying between them.

This clonotype has ten or more counts. The chain has TRBV10-2 and TRBJ2-2; 9 nucleotides line up with TRBD2. CDR3 size: 14 residues. Germline-derived CDR1 and CDR2 are WSHSY and SAAADI. V was clipped by 3 bases and J by 8 bases; unmatched bases: 4. The CDR3 spells CASSEGLAGGELFF. The CDR3 DNA reads TGCGCCAGCAGTGAAGGGCTAGCGGGAGGGGAGCTGTTTTTT.

This clonotype was recorded at least ten times. The chain joins TRBV4-1 to TRBJ1-5, with unresolved D. The V end lost 2 bases, the J end lost 0 bases, and 17 bases lay between the germline ends. This CDR3 is 18 amino acids long. Germline CDR1 is MGHRA and CDR2 is YSYEKL. In DNA form, the CDR3 reads TGCGCCAGCAGCCAATCACTCGAGCGGCGCTTTAGCAATCAGCCCCAGCATTTT. Amino acid sequence: CASSQSLERRFSNQPQHF.

This clonotype was counted many times. The DNA for the CDR3 is TGCGCCAGCAGCTTATCGGGAAGGTCGAGCACAGATACGCAGTATTTT. Protein sequence: CASSLSGRSSTDTQYF. The gene calls are TRBV5-1 and TRBJ2-3; D might be TRBD2 (5 bases). Deletions cut 2 bases from V and 0 bases from J, with 13 bases between. In germline, CDR1 is SGHRS, CDR2 YFSETQ. The CDR3 is made up of 16 amino acids.

This clonotype has a count of ten or more. This chain uses TRBV3-1 with TRBJ2-3; 7 bases are shared with TRBD2. V lost 1 base to trimming and J lost 4 bases; unmatched junction nucleotides: 8. The CDR3 has 16 amino acids. CDR1 LGHDT and CDR2 YNNKEL come from the germline V gene (reference sequence). The CDR3 is CASSQGTSGLSDTQYF. CDR3 sequence (DNA): TGTGCCAGCAGCCAAGGGACTAGTGGGTTATCAGATACGCAGTATTTT.